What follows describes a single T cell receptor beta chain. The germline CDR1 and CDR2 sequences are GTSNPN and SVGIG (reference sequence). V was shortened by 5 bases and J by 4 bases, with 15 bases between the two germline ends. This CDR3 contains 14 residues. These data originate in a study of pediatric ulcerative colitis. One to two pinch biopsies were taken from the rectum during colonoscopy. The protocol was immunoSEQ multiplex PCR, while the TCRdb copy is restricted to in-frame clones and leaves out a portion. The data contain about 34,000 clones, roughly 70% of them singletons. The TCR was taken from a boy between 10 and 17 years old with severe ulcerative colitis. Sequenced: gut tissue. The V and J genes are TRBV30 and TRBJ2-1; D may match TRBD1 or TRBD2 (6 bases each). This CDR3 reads CAWGFGGLYNEQFF. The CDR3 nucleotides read TGTGCCTGGGGTTTCGGGGGCCTTTACAATGAGCAGTTCTTC.